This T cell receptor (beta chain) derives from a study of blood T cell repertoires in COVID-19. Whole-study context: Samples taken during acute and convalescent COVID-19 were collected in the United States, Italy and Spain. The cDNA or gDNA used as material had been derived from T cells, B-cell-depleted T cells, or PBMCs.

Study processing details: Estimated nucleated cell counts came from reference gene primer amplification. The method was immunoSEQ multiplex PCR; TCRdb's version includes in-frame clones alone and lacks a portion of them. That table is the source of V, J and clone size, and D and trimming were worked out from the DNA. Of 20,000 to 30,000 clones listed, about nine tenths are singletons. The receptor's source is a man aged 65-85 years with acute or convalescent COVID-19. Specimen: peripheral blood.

The CDR3 nucleotides read TGCGCCAGCAGTGAGGGGACTTTTAACAATGAGCAGTTCTTC. It specifies CASSEGTFNNEQFF. J is TRBJ2-1 and V is TRBV10-1, with a possible D match to TRBD2 (6 bases). CDR1 and CDR2 (germline): WNHNN, SYGVQD (reference sequence). The CDR3 length is 14 residues. V was clipped by 2 bases and J by 5 bases, with 10 bases between them.